This T cell receptor beta chain was observed in a study of T cells in localized non-small cell lung cancer. The study's findings and limits: Heterogeneity remains possible, as sequencing covered one tumor region only. The greatest T cell clonality was found in uninvolved adjacent lung (higher than in tumor). Detection in adjacent lung was observed for a median approximately 52 of the top 100 tumor clones.

Germline values: CDR1 LNHDA, CDR2 SQIVND (reference sequence). The V segment lost 5 bases and the J segment 0 bases; nucleotides outside the gene matches: 4. This CDR3 has 16 residues. Clones were read by immunoSEQ multiplex PCR, and TCRdb kept only the in-frame ones, dropping some. The sample holds 39,000 or so clones, 65% to 90% seen once. With respect to this clone: Its target is unknown.

The TCR comes from a man between 35 and 75 years old with stage II lung adenocarcinoma. V is TRBV19 and J is TRBJ2-7, with TRBD2 matching over 13 bases. Sequenced material: PBMCs, taken before any cancer treatment. CDR3 amino acids: CASSGLAGEFSYEQYF. DNA for the CDR3: TGTGCCAGTAGTGGACTAGCGGGAGAATTCTCCTACGAGCAGTACTTC.